Listed below are T cell receptor beta chains from one sample, sequenced in a study of response to subunit inactivated influenza vaccine. From the RT-PCR reads, TCRdb called clonotypes with MiXCR, one entry per CDR3 protein. The sample includes about 700,000 distinct CDR3 sequences, roughly 14% seen only once; the top ten take around 6.5%. The starting material was PBMCs from blood, obtained around 15 days before vaccination. The receptors come from a man aged 45-65 years who received an inactivated influenza vaccine. Each CDR3 is given with its conserved first and last residue. A D gene is named only where the DNA matches it firmly. The size entry is marked missing in some rows and otherwise reads once, few, many or a size class.

v_call	d_call	j_call	clone_size	cdr3_nt	cdr3_aa
TRBV4-2	NA	TRBJ1-2	NA	TGTGCCAGCATCCAAGATGGAAGTAACTATGGCTACACCTTC	CASIQDGSNYGYTF
TRBV2	NA	TRBJ1-2	NA	TGTGCCAGCAGTGAGTACAGAGAAGGCTATGGCTACACCTTC	CASSEYREGYGYTF
TRBV20-1	NA	TRBJ2-1	NA	TGCAGTGCTAGAGATGTTCAGAGCTCCTACAATGAGCAGTTCTTC	CSARDVQSSYNEQFF
TRBV7-2	TRBD1	TRBJ2-1	NA	TGTGCCAGCAGCTTACGGGACAGAACGCAGTTCTTC	CASSLRDRTQFF
TRBV6-1	NA	TRBJ2-2	NA	TGTGCCAGCACCGACAGAGCGAACACCGGGGAGCTGTTTTTT	CASTDRANTGELFF
TRBV5-1	NA	TRBJ2-1	once	TGCGCCAGCAGCTCCAATCTACAGGGAAGCAATGAGCAGTTCTTC	CASSSNLQGSNEQFF
TRBV20-1	NA	TRBJ2-1	few	TGCAGTGCTAAGGCAGGGTTTAACAATGAGCAGTTCTTC	CSAKAGFNNEQFF
TRBV20-1	TRBD2	TRBJ2-1	few	TGCAGTGCTAGTCAGCGGGAGGGCTACAATGAGCAGTTCTTC	CSASQREGYNEQFF
TRBV4-1	NA	TRBJ1-2	NA	TGCGCCAGCAGCCAAGACACGGCAGCCACAACTAACTATGGCTACACCTTC	CASSQDTAATTNYGYTF
TRBV10-3	NA	TRBJ2-7	many	TGTGCCATCAGTGCTGGGTTAAACGAGCAGTACTTC	CAISAGLNEQYF
TRBV6-5	TRBD1	TRBJ1-2	many	TGTGCCAGCAGTTACTCGACCCCGTTGGGACAGGGGAACTATGGCTACACCTTC	CASSYSTPLGQGNYGYTF
TRBV3-1	NA	TRBJ2-1	few	TGTGCCAGCAGCCAAGTACCCAATGAGCAGTTCTTC	CASSQVPNEQFF
TRBV15	NA	TRBJ1-2	few	TGTGCCACCAGCCCAGATACTAACTATGGCTACACCTTC	CATSPDTNYGYTF
TRBV3-1	NA	TRBJ2-3	NA	TGTGCCAGCAGCCAAGCCACTGGGAACACAGATACGCAGTATTTT	CASSQATGNTDTQYF
TRBV9	TRBD2	TRBJ2-7	NA	TGTGCCAGCAGCGTAGGGCCTAGCGGGAAAACGGGCGAGCAGTACTTC	CASSVGPSGKTGEQYF
TRBV5-1	TRBD1	TRBJ2-1	NA	TGCGCCAGCAGCCCGCAGGGGGACCCCTACAATGAGCAGTTCTTC	CASSPQGDPYNEQFF
TRBV12-3/TRBV12-4	NA	TRBJ2-7	NA	TGTGCCAGCAGTTTGACGGGAGTACTGTACGAGCAGTACTTC	CASSLTGVLYEQYF
TRBV20-1	TRBD2	TRBJ2-7	few	TGCAGTGCTAGAGAATACCGGACTAGCGGGAGCAAAAGGTGGGAGCAGTACTTC	CSAREYRTSGSKRWEQYF
TRBV27	NA	TRBJ2-3	few	TGTGCCAGCAGTTTTGTGGGGGGGCCGACAGATACGCAGTATTTT	CASSFVGGPTDTQYF
TRBV28	TRBD2	TRBJ2-1	few	TGTGCCAGCAGCTCGCGAAGGGAGGGATTCGGTGAGCAGTTCTTC	CASSSRREGFGEQFF
TRBV10-2	TRBD1	TRBJ1-2	many	TGCGCCAGCAGTAGGGGACAGATTTATGGCTACACCTTC	CASSRGQIYGYTF
TRBV10-3	TRBD1	TRBJ2-2	few	TGTGCCATCACAACCGGGACAGGGGGCACGACCACCGGGGAGCTGTTTTTT	CAITTGTGGTTTGELFF
TRBV19	NA	TRBJ1-2	many	TGTGCCAGTTCACCCGCTGGGTTTTTCTATGGCTACACCTTC	CASSPAGFFYGYTF
TRBV6-1	TRBD1	TRBJ2-3	few	TGTGCCAGCAGGGACAAACCGGGACAGGGGAGGAATACGCAGTATTTT	CASRDKPGQGRNTQYF
TRBV27	TRBD1	TRBJ1-1	NA	TGTGCCAGCAGACACAGGGGAACTAACACTGAAGCTTTCTTT	CASRHRGTNTEAFF
TRBV15	NA	TRBJ1-3	NA	TGTGCCACCAGCAGAGATTTAAGGGGAGGTGGAAACACCATATATTTT	CATSRDLRGGGNTIYF
TRBV7-2	TRBD1	TRBJ1-2	few	TGTGCCAGCACCAGGGGACAGGGGAACTATGGCTACACCTTC	CASTRGQGNYGYTF
TRBV4-2	NA	TRBJ1-5	few	TGTGCCAGCAGCCAATCCAGGAGCAATCAGCCCCAGCATTTT	CASSQSRSNQPQHF
TRBV20-1	NA	TRBJ2-7	NA	TGCAGTGCTAGATCAACGACAGAAACCTACGAGCAGTACTTC	CSARSTTETYEQYF
TRBV4-1	NA	TRBJ1-4	many	TGCGCCAGCAGCCAACCTGGAGCCGGCAATGAAAAACTGTTTTTT	CASSQPGAGNEKLFF
TRBV21-1	NA	TRBJ2-7	NA	TGTGCCAGCAAGACAGGCTTGGACGAGCAGTACTTC	CASKTGLDEQYF
TRBV12-3/TRBV12-4	TRBD2	TRBJ2-2	few	TGTGCCAGCAGTCAGTGGACTAGCGCGAACACCGGGGAGCTGTTTTTT	CASSQWTSANTGELFF
TRBV7-8	NA	TRBJ1-5	many	TGTGCCAGCAGCCTACCACGACGGCTAAATAGCAATCAGCCCCAGCATTTT	CASSLPRRLNSNQPQHF
TRBV20-1	TRBD2	TRBJ2-3	NA	TGCAGTGGGTCGGGAGGGCCGGATACGCAGTATTTT	CSGSGGPDTQYF